The clone carrying this T cell receptor (beta chain) has at least ten counts. Antigen specificity is unknown. V lost 5 bases and J 2 bases, leaving 17 bases between the germline ends. Germline CDR1 reads SGHVS; CDR2 reads FQNEAQ. This CDR3 has 16 amino acids. The data belong to a study of T cell repertoires in cytomegalovirus infection. Across the study: A matching HLA type, together with CMV infection, was signaled by public TCR beta signatures. The study, taken as a whole, reports: Of the TCR beta families, the public ones yielded a cumulative frequency that identified carriers of CMV plus the relevant HLA.

TCRdb called the reads again in MiXCR, with one record for every CDR3 protein. The table lists 570,000 or so distinct CDR3 sequences, just under 40% of them singletons. Material: cultured PBMCs, obtained from culture after CMV antigen stimulation. This TCR was recovered from a human donor in good health (CMV status not recorded). Some clones in this sample may be carry-over from other donors' samples. The V call is TRBV7-8, the J call TRBJ2-3; the D call may be TRBD1 or TRBD2 (6 bases each). CDR3 amino acids: CASSLTGARPTDTQYF. In nucleotides, the CDR3 is TGTGCCAGCAGCCTAACGGGGGCTCGCCCCACAGATACGCAGTATTTT.